This record covers a single TCR beta chain. There is no known antigen for this receptor. Per-base qualities were not stored, and no clone one base away is much larger. Ophthalmopathy patients had moderately to severely active disease, Clinical Activity Score of at least 3, NOSPECS grade of at least 4, and disease duration under 3 months. Anyone with other autoimmune diseases, uncontrolled infections, pregnancy or lactation was excluded from the study. Clinical symptoms, serum thyroxine, TRAb, thyroid ultrasound and orbital computed tomography formed the basis of the diagnosis. PBMCs were isolated from 8 to 10 ml of fresh peripheral blood by Ficoll-Paque density gradient centrifugation. Total RNA was extracted with Trizol reagent and quality-checked on an Agilent 2100 Bioanalyzer. For repertoire sequencing, the TCR beta CDR3 regions were amplified from RNA transcripts. HTBI primers and the Qiagen OneStep RT-PCR kit were used in a first-round RT-PCR, which was followed by a second-round multiplex PCR, size selection and purification. Sequencing of the libraries was carried out on an Illumina HiSeq2000 in paired-end mode with 100 bp reads. On the authors' methods: SOAPnuke was used to process the reads, throwing out any read that had adapters, had uncalled bases, had a mean Phred below 15, or lacked an exact constant-primer or identifier match. COPE v1.2.5 was used to merge high-quality paired reads. Unique nucleotide sequences were defined as clonotypes and aligned to IMGT TRB V, D and J references using MiTCR v1.1. Only V-J combinations with frequency above 0.0001 were analysed, covering around 99% of repertoires. A TCR clonal expansion and chaos score per V-J combination was defined as the ratio of F50 clonal expansion to chaos observed in the TCRdist matrix. Welch's t-statistics and random forest were used to reduce features to over ten V-J combinations, which were fed into a naive Bayes classifier. Thyroid-blood repertoire similarity was quantified with the Morisita-Horn index. TCRdb's own reprocessing of the public reads used fastp at Q25 and MiXCR and kept productive beta chains. CDR3 protein sequences are deduplicated, and each keeps its most common genes and DNA. These V and J calls originate from TCRdb's pipeline instead of the authors' own analysis. The table for this sample lists about 700,000 distinct CDR3 sequences; about two fifths of them were counted only once. The ten largest clonotypes hold more than 2.5% of the sample.

This specimen comes from a study of Graves' ophthalmopathy and Graves' hyperthyroidism (dated by TCRdb to the late 2010s). In terms of the full investigation: Peripheral blood samples were taken at the time of initial diagnosis, before any treatment was given. A discovery set of about 99 patients (more than 40 ophthalmopathy, 55 to 60 stable hyperthyroidism) was enrolled to explore V-J signatures distinguishing ophthalmopathy from hyperthyroidism. In more than five hyperthyroidism patients, T-cell repertoires of thyroid tissue and blood were compared. Following sample collection, hyperthyroidism patients were given methimazole at a starting dose of 30 mg daily, and ophthalmopathy patients were given high-dose intravenous methylprednisolone. In total, around 140 blood samples were TCR-sequenced: some 43 ophthalmopathy, some 75 hyperthyroidism and roughly 17 hyperthyroidism-to-ophthalmopathy patients. The study used TCR beta repertoire signatures to distinguish Graves' ophthalmopathy from Graves' hyperthyroidism and to predict progression to ophthalmopathy. An independent validation cohort comprised under 20 hyperthyroidism patients and 15 to 17 patients who later progressed from hyperthyroidism to ophthalmopathy.

Beyond this particular receptor, the publication reports: Among expanded thyroid clonotypes with frequency above 0.001, most also showed up in blood, which suggests that blood repertoires may reflect the thyroid immune response. Sample size was not statistically predetermined, and group allocation was not concealed from the investigators. The 13-signature model separated ophthalmopathy from stable hyperthyroidism with roughly 89% sensitivity and less than 83% specificity in cross-validation, and 80%/75% in the test set. In validation, the model predicted ophthalmopathy progression with about 64% sensitivity and less than 80% specificity; more than ten predicted patients were CT-confirmed with GO in a median of around 6.5 months.

Sequenced material: peripheral blood. This TCR was recovered from an adult man with Graves' ophthalmopathy.

The CDR3 in this case is CASSLGASGGVDTQYF. The sequenced DNA: TGTGCCAGCAGCTTAGGCGCTAGCGGGGGGGTCGATACGCAGTATTTT. Recombination linked TRBV7-9 to TRBJ2-3; 12 middle bases align to TRBD2. CDR1 and CDR2 are drawn from the germline V gene (reference sequence): SEHNR, FQNEAQ. The germline V and J ends show losses of 1 base and 6 bases respectively, and no gene match explains 5 bases of the junction. From the cysteine up to the phenylalanine, the CDR3 has a length of 16 residues. The only DNA kept is the CDR3, 48 bases in frame from the first base.